These 4 T cell receptor beta chains were sequenced from one sample in a study of T-cell memory formation after mild COVID-19. Via MiXCR, TCRdb re-called the 5' RACE reads, giving one row per CDR3 protein. The sample carries 58,000 or so distinct CDR3 sequences, about a quarter recorded once. The sequencing input was PBMCs or a T cell subset sorted from them (not recorded which). Receptors were obtained from a man aged 18 to 30 who had mild COVID-19 (a few samples of this study predate the infection). Cell type and time point are not known.

This clonotype has a handful of counts. The chain couples TRBV29-1 to TRBJ2-2; D remains ambiguous. The CDR3 runs to 13 residues. The germline CDR1 and CDR2 sequences are SQVTM and ANQGSEA. V dropped 4 bases and J dropped 4 bases, with 10 bases sitting between them. The CDR3 region is CSVAPTGTGELFF. The CDR3 nucleotides read TGCAGCGTTGCTCCCACCGGCACCGGGGAGCTGTTTTTT.

This clonotype was seen a few times. This chain joins TRBV28 and TRBJ2-1; 8 nucleotides match TRBD1. J gave up 6 bases and V 2 bases, and 6 bases lay outside the gene matches. This CDR3 is 15 amino acids long. Germline V gene data show CDR1 as MDHEN and CDR2 as SYDVKM. The CDR3 sequence is CASSLDRGTLNEQFF. The CDR3 bases are TGTGCCAGCAGTTTAGACAGGGGAACCCTCAATGAGCAGTTCTTC. Complete variable domain (other parts from reference TRBV28 and TRBJ2-1): DVKVTQSSRYLVKRTGEKVFLECVQDMDHENMFWYRQDPGLGLRLIYFSYDVKMKEKGDIPEGYSVSREKKERFSLILESASTNQTSMYLCASSLDRGTLNEQFFGPGTRLTVL.

This clonotype was seen more than once but under ten times. This rearrangement joins TRBV5-1 to TRBJ1-6, with TRBD1 as a possible D gene (6 bases). Germline V gene sequence: CDR1 SGHRS, CDR2 YFSETQ. V was clipped by 3 bases and J by 9 bases, with 13 bases between them. This CDR3 region has 14 residues. The CDR3 DNA follows: TGCGCCAGCAGCTGGGGGCCAGGTAGTTCACCCCTCCACTTT. This translates into CASSWGPGSSPLHF. The whole variable domain, remainder taken from reference TRBV5-1 and TRBJ1-6, is KAGVTQTPRYLIKTRGQQVTLSCSPISGHRSVSWYQQTPGQGLQFLFEYFSETQRNKGNFPGRFSGRQFSNSRSEMNVSTLELGDSALYLCASSWGPGSSPLHFGNGTRLTVT.

The chain has TRBV5-1 and TRBJ2-4, with a possible D match to TRBD2 (6 bases). This CDR3 region has 13 residues. Germline CDR1 and CDR2: SGHRS and YFSETQ. Trimming took 3 bases from V and 8 from J, leaving 12 bases between them. The CDR3 DNA reads as TGCGCCAGCAGCTGGGCGGGACTTGACATTCAGTACTTC. Protein sequence: CASSWAGLDIQYF.